The present TCR beta chain was sequenced within a study of patients and donors after allogeneic stem cell transplantation. TCRdb independently ran MiXCR on the RT-PCR reads; one entry per CDR3 protein. The table lists about 150,000 distinct CDR3 sequences, about two fifths of them singletons, with roughly 50% in the top ten. Trimming removed 4 bases from V and 10 bases from J; junction bases left unmatched: 15. Germline V gene sequence: CDR1 SGHVS, CDR2 FQNEAQ. This CDR3 comprises 16 residues. The chain uses TRBV7-8 and TRBJ2-1; the match to TRBD1 covers 8 bases. The clonotype was recovered from a human donor who was either an allogeneic HSCT recipient or a stem cell or donor lymphocyte infusion donor (not recorded which). It is not recorded whose cells these are; they may come from a transplant donor. The material sequenced was blood, either unsorted or a sorted T cell fraction (not recorded which). CDR3 residues: CASSSRPETGVGEQFF. The CDR3 DNA is TGTGCCAGCAGCTCCCGGCCCGAGACAGGGGTAGGGGAGCAGTTCTTC.